This T cell receptor (beta chain) was profiled in a study of early T cells in non-severe SARS-CoV-2 infection. TCRdb processed the 5' RACE reads anew with MiXCR; each CDR3 protein has one entry. This table holds 70,000 or so distinct CDR3 sequences, approximately 13% found once. The CDR3 is 15 amino acids. Germline CDR1 and CDR2: LNHDA and SQIVND (reference sequence). Trimming removed 6 bases from V and 4 bases from J, with 16 bases in between. Ten or more counts support this clonotype. Sequenced input: whole blood. The V call is TRBV19, the J call TRBJ2-1, with D possibly TRBD1 on 5 matching bases. The TCR was taken from an adult who was a healthcare worker with PCR-confirmed SARS-CoV-2 infection or an uninfected control (not recorded which). The CDR3 nucleotides are TGTGCCAGTAGGGGGCAGAGCAGAGCATACAATGAGCAGTTCTTC. It yields the protein CASRGQSRAYNEQFF.